This TCR beta chain was identified during a study of blood T cell repertoires in COVID-19. The CDR3 totals 15 residues. Trimming removed 8 bases from V and 0 bases from J, with 11 bases in between. CDR1 LNHDA and CDR2 SQIVND come from the germline V gene (reference sequence). This clone has a handful of counts. Sequencing used immunoSEQ multiplex PCR; TCRdb keeps in-frame clones, though not all of them. The sample holds about 190,000 clones; approximately 85% are singletons and the top ten take about 5.1%. The material sequenced was peripheral blood. V usage is TRBV19 and J usage is TRBJ2-6, with no clear D. The TCR originated in a woman in her sixties or seventies with active or convalescent COVID-19. CDR3 sequence: CASASGRSGANVLTF. The CDR3 nucleotides read TGTGCCAGTGCCAGTGGGCGCTCTGGGGCCAACGTCCTGACTTTC.